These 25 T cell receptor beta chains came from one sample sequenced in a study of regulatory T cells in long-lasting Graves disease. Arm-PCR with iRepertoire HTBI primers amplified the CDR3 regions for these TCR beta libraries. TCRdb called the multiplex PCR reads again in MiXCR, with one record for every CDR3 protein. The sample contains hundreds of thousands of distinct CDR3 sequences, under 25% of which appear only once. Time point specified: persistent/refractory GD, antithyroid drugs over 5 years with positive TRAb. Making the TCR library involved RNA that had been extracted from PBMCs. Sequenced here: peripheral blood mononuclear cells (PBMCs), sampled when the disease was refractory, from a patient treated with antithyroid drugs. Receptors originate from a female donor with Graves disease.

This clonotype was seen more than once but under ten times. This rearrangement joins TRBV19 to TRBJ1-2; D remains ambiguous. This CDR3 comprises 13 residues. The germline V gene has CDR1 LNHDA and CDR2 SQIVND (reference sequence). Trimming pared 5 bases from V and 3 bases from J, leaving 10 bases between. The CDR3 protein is CASSYGVDYGYTF. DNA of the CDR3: TGTGCCAGTAGTTACGGGGTTGACTATGGCTACACCTTC.

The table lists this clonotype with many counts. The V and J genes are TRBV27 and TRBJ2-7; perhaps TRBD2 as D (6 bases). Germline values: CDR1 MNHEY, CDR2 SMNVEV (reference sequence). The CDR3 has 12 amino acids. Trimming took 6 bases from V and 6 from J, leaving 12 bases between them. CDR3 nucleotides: TGTGCCAGCAGCCGACTAGATCGCGAGCAGTACTTC. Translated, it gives CASSRLDREQYF.

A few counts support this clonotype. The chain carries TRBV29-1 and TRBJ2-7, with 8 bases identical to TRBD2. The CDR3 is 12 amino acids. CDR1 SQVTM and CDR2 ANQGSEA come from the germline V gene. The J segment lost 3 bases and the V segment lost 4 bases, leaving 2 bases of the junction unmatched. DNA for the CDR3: TGCAGCGTTGTAGGGACTAGCTACGAGCAGTACTTC. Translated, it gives CSVVGTSYEQYF.

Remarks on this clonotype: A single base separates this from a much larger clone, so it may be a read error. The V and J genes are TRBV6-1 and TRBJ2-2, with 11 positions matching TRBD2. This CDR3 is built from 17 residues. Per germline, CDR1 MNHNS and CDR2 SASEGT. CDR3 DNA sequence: TGTGCCGGCAGCCCCAAACTAGCGGGAGATTGGACCGGGGAGCTGTTTTTT. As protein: CAGSPKLAGDWTGELFF.

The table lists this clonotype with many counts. CDR3 bases: TGTGCCAGCAGCGTTATTCGCGGAGGAACCTACGAGCAGTACTTC. Translating gives CASSVIRGGTYEQYF. V is TRBV11-2 and J is TRBJ2-7, with D possibly being TRBD2 (5 bases). V gave up 5 bases and J gave up 2 bases, with 16 bases separating them. This CDR3 has 15 residues. Germline V gives CDR1 SGHAT, CDR2 FQNNGV.

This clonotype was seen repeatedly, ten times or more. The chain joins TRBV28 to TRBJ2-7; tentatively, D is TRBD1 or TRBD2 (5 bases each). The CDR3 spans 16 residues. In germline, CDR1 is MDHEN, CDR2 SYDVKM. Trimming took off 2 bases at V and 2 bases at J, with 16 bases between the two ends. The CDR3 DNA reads TGTGCCAGCAGTTTAGAGGGTGGCAGGGTGACCTACGAGCAGTACTTC. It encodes CASSLEGGRVTYEQYF.

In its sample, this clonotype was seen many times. CDR3 amino acids: CASTYSTDTQYF. The CDR3 nucleotides are TGTGCCAGCACATACAGCACAGATACGCAGTATTTT. The rearrangement links TRBV28 to TRBJ2-3; D is ambiguous. Per the germline V gene, CDR1 is MDHEN and CDR2 is SYDVKM. V was cut by 7 bases and J by 0 bases, with 5 bases left in between. The CDR3 loop spans 12 amino acids.

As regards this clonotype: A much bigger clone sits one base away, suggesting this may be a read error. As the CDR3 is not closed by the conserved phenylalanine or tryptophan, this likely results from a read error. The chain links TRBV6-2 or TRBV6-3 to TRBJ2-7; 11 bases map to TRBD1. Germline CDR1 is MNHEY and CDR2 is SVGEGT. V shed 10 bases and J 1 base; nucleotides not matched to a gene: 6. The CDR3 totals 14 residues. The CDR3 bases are TGTGCCACCCGGACAGGGGGCCTTTCCTACGAGCAGTACTCC. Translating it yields CATRTGGLSYEQYS.

This CDR3 reads CASSEYFQLRVGETQYF. In DNA, the CDR3 is TGTGCCAGCAGTGAATATTTCCAATTGAGGGTAGGCGAGACCCAGTACTTC. The rearrangement links TRBV6-1 to TRBJ2-5; tentatively, D is TRBD2 (5 bases). This CDR3 spans 17 amino acids. CDR1 MNHNS and CDR2 SASEGT come from the germline V gene. With 2 bases removed from V and 5 bases from J, the gap between germline ends came to 21 bases.

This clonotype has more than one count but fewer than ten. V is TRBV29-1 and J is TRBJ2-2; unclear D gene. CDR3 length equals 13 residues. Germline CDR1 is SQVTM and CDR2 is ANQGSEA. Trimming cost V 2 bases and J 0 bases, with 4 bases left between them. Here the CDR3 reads CSVEFTNTGELFF. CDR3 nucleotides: TGCAGCGTTGAATTTACGAACACCGGGGAGCTGTTTTTT.

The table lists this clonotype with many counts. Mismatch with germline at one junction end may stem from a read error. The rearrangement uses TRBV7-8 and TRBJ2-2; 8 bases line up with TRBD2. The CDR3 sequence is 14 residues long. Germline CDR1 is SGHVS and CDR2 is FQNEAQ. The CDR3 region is CASSIAGSTGELFF. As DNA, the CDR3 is TGTGCCAGCAGCATAGCGGGAAGCACCGGGGAGCTGTTTTTT. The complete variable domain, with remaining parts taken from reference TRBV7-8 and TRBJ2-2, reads GAGVSQSPRYKVAKRGQDVALRCDPISGHVSLFWYQQALGQGPEFLTYFQNEAQLDKSGLPSDRFFAERPEGSVSTLKIQRTQQEDSAVYLCASSIAGSTGELFFGEGSRLTVL.

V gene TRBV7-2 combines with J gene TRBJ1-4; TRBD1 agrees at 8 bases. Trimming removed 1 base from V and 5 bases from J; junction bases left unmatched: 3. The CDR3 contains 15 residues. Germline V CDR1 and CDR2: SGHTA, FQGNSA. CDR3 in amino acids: CASSLGRQGNEKLFF. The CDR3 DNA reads TGTGCCAGCAGCTTAGGTCGACAGGGGAATGAAAAACTGTTTTTT.

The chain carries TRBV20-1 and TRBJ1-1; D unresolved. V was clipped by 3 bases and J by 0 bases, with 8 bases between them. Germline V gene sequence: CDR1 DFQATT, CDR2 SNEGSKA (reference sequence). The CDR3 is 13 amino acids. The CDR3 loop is CSARYPLNTEAFF. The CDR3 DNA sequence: TGCAGTGCTAGGTACCCACTGAACACTGAAGCTTTCTTT.

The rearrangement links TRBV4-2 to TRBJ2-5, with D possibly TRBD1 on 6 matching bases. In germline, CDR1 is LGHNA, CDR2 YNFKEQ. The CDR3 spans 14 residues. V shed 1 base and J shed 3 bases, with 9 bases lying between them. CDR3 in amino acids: CASSQGQVEETQYF. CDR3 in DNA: TGTGCCAGCAGCCAAGGACAGGTGGAAGAGACCCAGTACTTC.

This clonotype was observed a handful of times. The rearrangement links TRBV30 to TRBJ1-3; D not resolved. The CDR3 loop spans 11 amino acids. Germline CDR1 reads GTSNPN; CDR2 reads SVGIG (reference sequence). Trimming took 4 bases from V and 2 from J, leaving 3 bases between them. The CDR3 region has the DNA TGTGCCTGGATAGCTGGAAACACCATATATTTT. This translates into CAWIAGNTIYF.

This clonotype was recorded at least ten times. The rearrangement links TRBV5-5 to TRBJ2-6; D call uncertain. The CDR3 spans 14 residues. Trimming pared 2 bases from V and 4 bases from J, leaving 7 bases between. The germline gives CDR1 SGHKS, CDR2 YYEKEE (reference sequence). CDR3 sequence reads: CASSFRVGANVLTF. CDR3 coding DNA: TGTGCCAGCAGCTTCCGCGTGGGGGCCAACGTCCTGACTTTC.

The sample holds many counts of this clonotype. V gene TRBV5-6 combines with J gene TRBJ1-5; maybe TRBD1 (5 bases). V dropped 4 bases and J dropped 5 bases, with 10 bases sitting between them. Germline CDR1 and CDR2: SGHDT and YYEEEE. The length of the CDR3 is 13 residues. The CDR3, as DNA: TGTGCCAGCAGCCTCAGGGAGGATCAGCCCCAGCATTTT. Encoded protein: CASSLREDQPQHF.

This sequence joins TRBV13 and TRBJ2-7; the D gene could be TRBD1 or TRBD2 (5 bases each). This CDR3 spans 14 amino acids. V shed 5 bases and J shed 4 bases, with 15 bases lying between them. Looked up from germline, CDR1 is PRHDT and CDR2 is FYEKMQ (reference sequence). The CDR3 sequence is CASSQGTRVYEQYF. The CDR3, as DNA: TGTGCCAGCAGCCAAGGGACCCGTGTTTACGAGCAGTACTTC.

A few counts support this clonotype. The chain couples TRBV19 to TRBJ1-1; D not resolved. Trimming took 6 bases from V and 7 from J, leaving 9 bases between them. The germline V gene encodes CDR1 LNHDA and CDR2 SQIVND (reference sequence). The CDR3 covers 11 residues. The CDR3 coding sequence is TGTGCCAGTAGCAAAGGAGGTGAAGCTTTCTTT. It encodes CASSKGGEAFF.

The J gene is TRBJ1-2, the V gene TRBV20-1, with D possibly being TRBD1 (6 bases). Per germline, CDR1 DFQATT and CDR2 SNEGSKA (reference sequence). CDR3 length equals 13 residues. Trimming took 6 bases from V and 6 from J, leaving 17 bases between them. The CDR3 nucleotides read TGCAGTGCCTCCGACCAGGGGTCCCATGGCTACACCTTC. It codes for CSASDQGSHGYTF.

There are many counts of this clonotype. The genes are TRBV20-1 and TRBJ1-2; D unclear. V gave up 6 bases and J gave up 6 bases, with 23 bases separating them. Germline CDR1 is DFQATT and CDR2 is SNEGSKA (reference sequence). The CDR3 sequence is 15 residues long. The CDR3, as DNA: TGCAGTGCCCCCCCCGGTATTCGGGTTCTGGATGGCTACACCTTC. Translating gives CSAPPGIRVLDGYTF.

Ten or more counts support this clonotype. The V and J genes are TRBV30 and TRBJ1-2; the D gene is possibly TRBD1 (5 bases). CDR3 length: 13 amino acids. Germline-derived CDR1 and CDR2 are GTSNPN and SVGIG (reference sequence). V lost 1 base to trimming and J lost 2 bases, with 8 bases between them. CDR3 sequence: CAWSGDGNYGYTF. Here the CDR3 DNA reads TGTGCCTGGAGTGGGGACGGCAACTATGGCTACACCTTC.

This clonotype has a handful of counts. The CDR3 DNA is TGCAGCGTTGAGAGATGGGACACCTATGGCTACACCTTC. Amino acids: CSVERWDTYGYTF. V is TRBV29-1 and J is TRBJ1-2; a weak D match, TRBD1 (6 bases). Trimming took off 3 bases at V and 4 bases at J, with 12 bases between the two ends. Germline values: CDR1 SQVTM, CDR2 ANQGSEA. CDR3 length: 13 residues.

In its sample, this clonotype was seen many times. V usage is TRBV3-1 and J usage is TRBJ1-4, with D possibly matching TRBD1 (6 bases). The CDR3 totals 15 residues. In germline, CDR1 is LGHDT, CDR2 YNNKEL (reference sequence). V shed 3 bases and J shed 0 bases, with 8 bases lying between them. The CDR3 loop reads CASSQDSATNEKLFF. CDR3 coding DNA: TGTGCCAGCAGCCAGGACAGCGCAACTAATGAAAAACTGTTTTTT.

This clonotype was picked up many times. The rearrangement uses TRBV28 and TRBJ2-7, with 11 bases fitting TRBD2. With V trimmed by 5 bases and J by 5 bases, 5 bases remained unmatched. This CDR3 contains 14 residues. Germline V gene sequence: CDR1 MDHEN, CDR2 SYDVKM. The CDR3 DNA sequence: TGTGCCAGCAGTCTTTCTAGCGGGAGGAACGAGCAGTACTTC. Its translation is CASSLSSGRNEQYF. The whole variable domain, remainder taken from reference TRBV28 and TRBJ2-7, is DVKVTQSSRYLVKRTGEKVFLECVQDMDHENMFWYRQDPGLGLRLIYFSYDVKMKEKGDIPEGYSVSREKKERFSLILESASTNQTSMYLCASSLSSGRNEQYFGPGTRLTVT.